Given below is one TCR beta chain in context. The target antigen is unknown. V dropped 7 bases and J dropped 7 bases, with 23 bases sitting between them. The CDR3 consists of 16 residues. Germline V gene sequence: CDR1 MNHEY, CDR2 SVGEGT. These data come from a study of identical twins. Findings and limits, study-wide: A partial confounding effect on zero-insertion analyses could come from invariant MAIT and iNKT cells. Abundant beta clonotypes from cord blood bore fewer insertions; memory repertoires lacked this pattern.

TCRdb processed the 5' RACE reads anew with MiXCR; each CDR3 protein has one entry. The sample contains 450,000 or so distinct CDR3 sequences, 14% of which appear only once. In every case, the donor was a healthy Caucasian. These same records also appear under a second study, on yellow fever vaccine responses in identical twins.

This sequence originates from a woman aged 18-30 years in good health. The chain recombines TRBV6-2 or TRBV6-3 with TRBJ2-1; the D is unclear. Input material: CD4+ T cells sorted from blood. The CDR3 DNA is TGTGCCAGCACCCCCAGCCGGATGGGGATGAGGAATGAGCAGTTCTTC. It specifies CASTPSRMGMRNEQFF.